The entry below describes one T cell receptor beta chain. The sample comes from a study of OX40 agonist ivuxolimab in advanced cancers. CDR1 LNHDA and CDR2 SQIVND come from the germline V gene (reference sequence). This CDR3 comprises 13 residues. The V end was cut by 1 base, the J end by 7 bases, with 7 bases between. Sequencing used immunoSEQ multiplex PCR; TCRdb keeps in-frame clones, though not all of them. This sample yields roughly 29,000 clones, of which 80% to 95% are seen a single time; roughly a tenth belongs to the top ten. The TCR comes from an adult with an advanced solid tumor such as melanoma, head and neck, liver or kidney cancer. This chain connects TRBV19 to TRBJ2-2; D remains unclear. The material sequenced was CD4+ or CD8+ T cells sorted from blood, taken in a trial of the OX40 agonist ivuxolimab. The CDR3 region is CASSIVLGGELFF. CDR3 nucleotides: TGTGCCAGTAGTATAGTCCTAGGCGGGGAGCTGTTTTTT.